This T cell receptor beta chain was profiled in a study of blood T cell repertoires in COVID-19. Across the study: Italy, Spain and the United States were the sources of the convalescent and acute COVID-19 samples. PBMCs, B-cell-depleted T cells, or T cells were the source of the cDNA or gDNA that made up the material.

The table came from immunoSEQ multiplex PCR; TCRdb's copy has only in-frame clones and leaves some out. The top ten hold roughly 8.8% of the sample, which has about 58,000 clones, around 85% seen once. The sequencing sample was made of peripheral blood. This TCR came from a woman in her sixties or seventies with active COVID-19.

The CDR3: CASSQRGGNSYEQYF. CDR3 nucleotides: TGCGCCAGCAGCCAGCGGGGGGGGAACTCCTACGAGCAGTACTTC. The gene calls are TRBV4-1 and TRBJ2-7; TRBD2 aligns across 9 bases. Germline V gene data show CDR1 as MGHRA and CDR2 as YSYEKL. J was trimmed by 0 bases and V by 3 bases; bases with no gene match: 3. The CDR3 runs to 15 residues.